The 29 T cell receptor beta chains reported below all come from one sample, sequenced in a study of blood T cell repertoires in COVID-19. Assay used: immunoSEQ multiplex PCR; TCRdb lists only in-frame clones, some missing. The sample contains roughly 270,000 clones, 70% to 90% of which appear only once. The sequencing input was peripheral blood. The receptors here all came from a man aged 45-65 years with active or convalescent COVID-19.

The chain carries TRBV7-9 and TRBJ1-6; the D gene is possibly TRBD1 (5 bases). Germline lookup yields CDR1 SEHNR and CDR2 FQNEAQ (reference sequence). V was trimmed by 1 base and J by 9 bases, leaving 19 bases between them. The CDR3 is 17 amino acids. The CDR3 loop is CASSLEVGVAGVSPLHF. The CDR3 DNA reads as TGTGCCAGCAGCTTAGAAGTGGGGGTCGCGGGGGTTTCACCCCTCCACTTT.

The chain carries TRBV20-1 and TRBJ1-1, with D unclear. V was trimmed by 5 bases and J by 7 bases, leaving 8 bases between them. The length of the CDR3 is 10 residues. From germline, CDR1 is DFQATT and CDR2 SNEGSKA (reference sequence). The CDR3 is CSAVEVEAFF. The CDR3 DNA follows: TGCAGTGCTGTGGAGGTTGAAGCTTTCTTT.

V gene TRBV9 combines with J gene TRBJ2-7, with 8 bases fitting TRBD1. Germline V gene sequence: CDR1 SGDLS, CDR2 YYNGEE. The V gene end was trimmed by 0 bases and the J gene end by 4 bases; junction bases not matched to a gene: 6. This CDR3 has 15 residues. CDR3 in DNA: TGTGCCAGCAGCGTAGGACAGGGGCGCACATACGAGCAGTACTTC. This gives the protein CASSVGQGRTYEQYF.

V gene TRBV4-1 combines with J gene TRBJ2-1; 13 bases fit TRBD2. This CDR3 region has 15 residues. The V and J ends lost 4 bases and 8 bases, in that order; junction bases with no gene match: 5. Germline V lookup: CDR1 MGHRA, CDR2 YSYEKL. The CDR3 DNA reads TGCGCCAGCAGCCCCGGACTAGCGGGAGCCCATGAGCAGTTCTTC. Encoded protein: CASSPGLAGAHEQFF.

The gene calls are TRBV10-2 and TRBJ2-7; 13 bases map to TRBD2. Germline V CDR1 and CDR2: WSHSY, SAAADI. V was pared by 4 bases and J by 5 bases, with 5 bases of the junction left unmatched. The CDR3 is made up of 15 amino acids. This chain's CDR3 is CASSAGLAGVDEQYF. DNA for the CDR3: TGCGCCAGCAGTGCTGGACTAGCGGGAGTAGACGAGCAGTACTTC.

The CDR3 coding sequence is TGTGCCAGCAGCTTAGGGATCGGACACCAGCCTTCACCCCTCCACTTT. Protein sequence: CASSLGIGHQPSPLHF. The chain links TRBV7-2 to TRBJ1-6; D is possibly TRBD1 (5 bases). V was cut by 1 base and J by 9 bases, with 16 bases left in between. The CDR3 is 16 residues long. Germline V gives CDR1 SGHTA, CDR2 FQGNSA.

This clone has just one count. V is TRBV2 and J is TRBJ2-4; TRBD1 matches at 10 bases. This CDR3 is 16 amino acids long. Trimming took 7 bases from V and 0 from J; bases not matched to a gene: 6. Germline CDR1 and CDR2: SNHLY and FYNNEI. CDR3 in amino acids: CASNPGQGIAKNIQYF. CDR3 bases: TGTGCCAGCAATCCGGGACAGGGGATAGCCAAAAACATTCAGTACTTC.

This chain connects TRBV29-1 to TRBJ1-1, with D hard to call. Trimming left V 2 bases short and J 0 bases short, with 13 bases between. Germline CDR1 SQVTM, CDR2 ANQGSEA. This CDR3 region has 15 residues. CDR3 nucleotide sequence: TGCAGCGTTGAAAGATGGGAGACCTTGAACACTGAAGCTTTCTTT. Translation gives CSVERWETLNTEAFF. Together with reference TRBV29-1 and TRBJ1-1, the CDR3 gives the full variable domain: SAVISQKPSRDICQRGTSLTIQCQVDSQVTMMFWYRQQPGQSLTLIATANQGSEATYESGFVIDKFPISRPNLTFSTLTVSNMSPEDSSIYLCSVERWETLNTEAFFGQGTRLTVV.

The rearrangement joins TRBV12-3 or TRBV12-4 to TRBJ1-1; D gene uncertain. The CDR3 consists of 13 residues. The germline V and J ends were trimmed by 6 bases and 8 bases, with 16 bases remaining between them. The CDR3 coding sequence is TGTGCCAGCAGCCAACTCCAGGCGACCGAAGCTTTCTTT. Residues: CASSQLQATEAFF.

This clone was seen only once. This chain joins TRBV29-1 and TRBJ2-3; the match to TRBD1 covers 10 bases. J gave up 3 bases and V 6 bases, and 9 bases lay outside the gene matches. The CDR3 length is 15 residues. Germline loops: CDR1 SQVTM, CDR2 ANQGSEA. The CDR3 bases are TGCAGCGTGGAGGACAGGGGGGACTCAACAGATACGCAGTATTTT. Its protein is CSVEDRGDSTDTQYF.

This clone was detected once. This chain joins TRBV6-1 and TRBJ1-2; D is ambiguous. From germline, CDR1 is MNHNS and CDR2 SASEGT. Trimming removed 2 bases at V and 4 bases at J, with 8 bases between. This CDR3 is built from 13 residues. This CDR3 is CASSESGIYGYTF. The DNA for the CDR3 is TGTGCCAGCAGTGAATCCGGGATCTATGGCTACACCTTC.

As concerns this clone: The sample holds other DNA sequences that translate to the same CDR3. The V gene is TRBV11-2, the J gene TRBJ2-1; D remains ambiguous. Germline V CDR1 and CDR2: SGHAT, FQNNGV. This CDR3 has 13 amino acids. V was trimmed by 1 base and J by 5 bases, leaving 6 bases between them. CDR3 protein: CASSLGLNNEQFF. CDR3 sequence (DNA): TGTGCCAGCAGCTTAGGTCTAAACAATGAGCAGTTCTTC. Full variable domain (outside the CDR3, taken from reference TRBV11-2 and TRBJ2-1): EAGVAQSPRYKIIEKRQSVAFWCNPISGHATLYWYQQILGQGPKLLIQFQNNGVVDDSQLPKDRFSAERLKGVDSTLKIQPAKLEDSAVYLCASSLGLNNEQFFGPGTRLTVL.

This clone has only a few counts. V gene TRBV5-1 combines with J gene TRBJ2-1; TRBD2 might be the D (5 bases). V dropped 4 bases and J dropped 2 bases, with 10 bases sitting between them. This CDR3 region has 14 residues. Per germline, CDR1 SGHRS and CDR2 YFSETQ. This chain's CDR3 is CASSVSGTYNEQFF. The CDR3 DNA follows: TGCGCCAGCAGCGTTTCGGGAACCTACAATGAGCAGTTCTTC.

This sequence joins TRBV5-1 and TRBJ1-2; a possible D gene is TRBD1 (5 bases). The CDR3 length is 13 residues. The V and J ends lost 4 bases and 7 bases respectively, with 14 bases between them. Germline CDR1 and CDR2: SGHRS and YFSETQ. CDR3 protein: CASSTDSTFGYTF. Written as DNA, the CDR3 is TGCGCCAGCAGCACCGACAGTACCTTTGGCTACACCTTC.

The V and J genes are TRBV15 and TRBJ2-5, with a possible D match to TRBD1 (6 bases). Trimming took 4 bases from V and 2 from J, leaving 14 bases between them. This CDR3 has 15 amino acids. Per germline, CDR1 LNHNV and CDR2 YYDKDF (reference sequence). In nucleotides, the CDR3 is TGTGCCACCAGCAAGAGTAGGGGGATACAAGAGACCCAGTACTTC. Amino acid sequence: CATSKSRGIQETQYF.

The chain employs TRBV19 and TRBJ2-1; 8 bases are shared with TRBD2. The CDR3 consists of 17 residues. The V and J ends lost 2 bases and 7 bases, in that order; junction bases with no gene match: 13. Looked up from germline, CDR1 is LNHDA and CDR2 is SQIVND (reference sequence). CDR3 protein: CASSISPSAGAKNEQFF. DNA of the CDR3: TGTGCCAGTAGTATATCCCCCTCAGCGGGAGCAAAGAATGAGCAGTTCTTC. Supplemented by reference TRBV19 and TRBJ2-1, the full variable domain reads DGGITQSPKYLFRKEGQNVTLSCEQNLNHDAMYWYRQDPGQGLRLIYYSQIVNDFQKGDIAEGYSVSREKKESFPLTVTSAQKNPTAFYLCASSISPSAGAKNEQFFGPGTRLTVL.

The chain has TRBV27 and TRBJ2-1; 15 nucleotides agree with TRBD2. Germline assignment: CDR1 MNHEY and CDR2 SMNVEV (reference sequence). The CDR3 covers 17 residues. The V gene end was trimmed by 3 bases and the J gene end by 10 bases; junction bases not matched to a gene: 10. CDR3: CASSFGPRTSGRGEQFF. In DNA form, the CDR3 reads TGTGCCAGCAGTTTTGGCCCCCGGACTAGCGGGAGGGGGGAGCAGTTCTTC.

In its sample, this clone was seen once. The V gene is TRBV4-1, the J gene TRBJ2-2; perhaps TRBD2 as D (5 bases). This CDR3 region has 16 residues. Germline V lookup: CDR1 MGHRA, CDR2 YSYEKL. The V gene lost 3 bases and the J gene lost 1 base, with 12 bases spanning the gap. The chain's CDR3 is CASSQATGKNTGELFF. In nucleotides, the CDR3 is TGCGCCAGCAGCCAGGCGACGGGAAAGAACACCGGGGAGCTGTTTTTT.

This clone was recorded a few times. The chain joins TRBV5-1 to TRBJ2-7, with D possibly being TRBD2 (5 bases). V dropped 4 bases and J dropped 9 bases, with 14 bases sitting between them. The germline gives CDR1 SGHRS, CDR2 YFSETQ. CDR3 length: 12 residues. The CDR3 nucleotides read TGCGCCAGCAGCACCGGACTGGGCCTGCAGTACTTC. It encodes CASSTGLGLQYF. The full variable domain, in which reference TRBV5-1 and TRBJ2-7 provide the parts outside the CDR3, is KAGVTQTPRYLIKTRGQQVTLSCSPISGHRSVSWYQQTPGQGLQFLFEYFSETQRNKGNFPGRFSGRQFSNSRSEMNVSTLELGDSALYLCASSTGLGLQYFGPGTRLTVT.

The chain employs TRBV19 and TRBJ1-1; D uncertain. The germline gives CDR1 LNHDA, CDR2 SQIVND (reference sequence). V lost 3 bases to trimming and J lost 0 bases, with 8 bases between them. The CDR3 runs to 14 residues. CDR3 region: CASSIGGLNTEAFF. Written as DNA, the CDR3 is TGTGCCAGTAGTATCGGAGGGCTGAACACTGAAGCTTTCTTT.

The chain links TRBV7-2 to TRBJ2-3, with TRBD2 matching over 7 bases. The J segment lost 4 bases and the V segment lost 2 bases, leaving 6 bases of the junction unmatched. The CDR3 loop spans 15 amino acids. Germline V gene sequence: CDR1 SGHTA, CDR2 FQGNSA. CDR3 nucleotide sequence: TGTGCCAGCAGCTTAAGGGGAGGGTCTCCAGATACGCAGTATTTT. It codes for CASSLRGGSPDTQYF.

The chain is built from TRBV7-9 and TRBJ2-1; perhaps TRBD1 as D (6 bases). Trimming left V 3 bases short and J 7 bases short, with 10 bases between. CDR3 length: 13 amino acids. Germline V gene sequence: CDR1 SEHNR, CDR2 FQNEAQ (reference sequence). CDR3 protein: CASSFPTGNEQFF. The CDR3 DNA follows: TGTGCCAGCAGCTTCCCCACAGGGAATGAGCAGTTCTTC.

The chain carries TRBV27 and TRBJ2-5; TRBD1 aligns across 10 bases. V lost 5 bases to trimming and J lost 4 bases; unmatched junction nucleotides: 7. Germline CDR1 reads MNHEY; CDR2 reads SMNVEV (reference sequence). This CDR3 is 15 amino acids long. The CDR3 reads CASSRRQGAGETQYF. The CDR3 DNA reads as TGTGCCAGCAGTAGACGACAGGGGGCCGGAGAGACCCAGTACTTC.

The rearrangement links TRBV5-5 to TRBJ1-4; D perhaps matches TRBD1 (5 bases). The CDR3 runs to 15 residues. Germline values: CDR1 SGHKS, CDR2 YYEKEE (reference sequence). Trimming cost V 4 bases and J 7 bases, with 17 bases left between them. CDR3 in DNA: TGTGCCAGCAGCCGACTTGGGGCGGCTGGTGAAAAACTGTTTTTT. Protein: CASSRLGAAGEKLFF.

The gene calls are TRBV20-1 and TRBJ1-2, with 8 nucleotides matching TRBD1. CDR1 and CDR2 from the germline V gene are DFQATT and SNEGSKA (reference sequence). Trimming removed 3 bases from V and 6 bases from J; junction bases left unmatched: 6. The CDR3 totals 13 residues. Here the CDR3 reads CSASLQGADGYTF. CDR3 DNA: TGCAGTGCTAGTCTTCAGGGGGCAGATGGCTACACCTTC.

This clone was observed a few times. This chain joins TRBV6-5 and TRBJ1-1; D remains ambiguous. CDR3 length: 12 amino acids. Germline V gives CDR1 MNHEY, CDR2 SVGAGI. Trimming removed 7 bases from V and 11 bases from J, with 17 bases in between. The chain's CDR3 is CASNPAGGHAFF. The CDR3, as DNA: TGTGCCAGCAACCCAGCGGGAGGTCATGCTTTCTTT.

The chain couples TRBV5-1 to TRBJ2-2, with 8 bases that match TRBD1. Germline V lookup: CDR1 SGHRS, CDR2 YFSETQ. The CDR3 spans 16 residues. After removal of 3 bases from V and 4 bases from J, the junction contained 8 bases not matched to a gene. The CDR3 is CASSWGTGQTTGELFF. The CDR3 bases are TGCGCCAGCAGCTGGGGGACAGGTCAAACCACCGGGGAGCTGTTTTTT. The complete variable domain, with remaining parts taken from reference TRBV5-1 and TRBJ2-2, reads KAGVTQTPRYLIKTRGQQVTLSCSPISGHRSVSWYQQTPGQGLQFLFEYFSETQRNKGNFPGRFSGRQFSNSRSEMNVSTLELGDSALYLCASSWGTGQTTGELFFGEGSRLTVL.

The gene calls are TRBV12-3 or TRBV12-4 and TRBJ2-2; D gene unclear. V shed 3 bases and J shed 4 bases, with 6 bases lying between them. This CDR3 has 13 amino acids. The CDR3 region is CASSFSSTGELFF. The DNA for the CDR3 is TGTGCCAGCAGTTTTAGTAGCACCGGGGAGCTGTTTTTT.

The CDR3, as DNA: TGTGCCAGCAGTGGAAGACAGGGACGCGACACTGAAGCTTTCTTT. Translated, it gives CASSGRQGRDTEAFF. The V and J genes are TRBV27 and TRBJ1-1; the match to TRBD1 covers 7 bases. The germline gives CDR1 MNHEY, CDR2 SMNVEV (reference sequence). The CDR3 is made up of 15 amino acids. V lost 5 bases to trimming and J lost 3 bases; unmatched junction nucleotides: 9.